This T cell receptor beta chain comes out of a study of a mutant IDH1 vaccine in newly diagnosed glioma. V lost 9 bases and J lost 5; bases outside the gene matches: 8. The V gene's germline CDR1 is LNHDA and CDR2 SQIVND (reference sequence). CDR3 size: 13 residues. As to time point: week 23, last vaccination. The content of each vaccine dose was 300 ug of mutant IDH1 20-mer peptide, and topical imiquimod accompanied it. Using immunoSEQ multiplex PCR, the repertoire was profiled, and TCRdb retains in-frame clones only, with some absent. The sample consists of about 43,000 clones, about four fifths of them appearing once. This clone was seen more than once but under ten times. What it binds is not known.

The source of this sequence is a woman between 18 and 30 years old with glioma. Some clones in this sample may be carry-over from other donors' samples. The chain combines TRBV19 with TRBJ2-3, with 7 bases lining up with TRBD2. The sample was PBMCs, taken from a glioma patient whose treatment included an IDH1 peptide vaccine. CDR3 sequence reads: CASCGLVEDTQYF. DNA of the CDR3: TGTGCCAGCTGCGGACTAGTTGAAGATACGCAGTATTTT.